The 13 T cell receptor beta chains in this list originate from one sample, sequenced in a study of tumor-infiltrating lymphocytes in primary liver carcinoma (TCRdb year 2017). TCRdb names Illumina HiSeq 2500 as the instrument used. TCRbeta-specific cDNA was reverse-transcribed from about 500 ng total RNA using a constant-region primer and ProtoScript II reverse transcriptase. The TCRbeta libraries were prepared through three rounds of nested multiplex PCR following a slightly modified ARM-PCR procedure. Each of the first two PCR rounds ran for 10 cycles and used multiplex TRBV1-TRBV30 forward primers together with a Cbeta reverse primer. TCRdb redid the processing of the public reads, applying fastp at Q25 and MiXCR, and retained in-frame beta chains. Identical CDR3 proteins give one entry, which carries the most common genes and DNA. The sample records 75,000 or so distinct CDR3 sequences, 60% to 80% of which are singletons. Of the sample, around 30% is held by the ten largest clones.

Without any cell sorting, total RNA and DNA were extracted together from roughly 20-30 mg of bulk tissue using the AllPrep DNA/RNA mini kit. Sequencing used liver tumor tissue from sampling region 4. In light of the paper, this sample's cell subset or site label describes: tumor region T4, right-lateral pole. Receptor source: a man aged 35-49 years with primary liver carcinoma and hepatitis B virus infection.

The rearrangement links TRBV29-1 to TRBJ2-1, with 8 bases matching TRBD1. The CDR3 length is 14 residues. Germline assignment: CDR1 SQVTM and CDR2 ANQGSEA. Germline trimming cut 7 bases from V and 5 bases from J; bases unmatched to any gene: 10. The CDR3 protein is CSAISGTGNNEQFF. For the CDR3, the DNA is TGCAGCGCTATCTCTGGGACAGGCAACAATGAGCAGTTCTTC.

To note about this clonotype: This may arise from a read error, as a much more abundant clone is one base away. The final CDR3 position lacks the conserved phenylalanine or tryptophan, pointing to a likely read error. CDR3 in amino acids: CASSAINSLYYGYTL. The CDR3 DNA is TGTGCCAGCAGTGCCATTAACAGCCTCTACTATGGCTACACCTTA. This chain uses TRBV28 with TRBJ1-2; D ambiguous. The germline V gene has CDR1 MDHEN and CDR2 SYDVKM. Deletions cut 5 bases from V and 3 bases from J, with 16 bases between. CDR3 length equals 15 residues.

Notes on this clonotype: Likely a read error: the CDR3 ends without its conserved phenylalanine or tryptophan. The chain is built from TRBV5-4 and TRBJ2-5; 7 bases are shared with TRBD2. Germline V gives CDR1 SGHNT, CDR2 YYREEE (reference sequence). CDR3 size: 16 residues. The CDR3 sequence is CASSTLNGRLQETQYY. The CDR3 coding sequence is TGTGCCAGCAGCACCCTTAACGGGAGGCTTCAAGAAACCCAGTACTAC.

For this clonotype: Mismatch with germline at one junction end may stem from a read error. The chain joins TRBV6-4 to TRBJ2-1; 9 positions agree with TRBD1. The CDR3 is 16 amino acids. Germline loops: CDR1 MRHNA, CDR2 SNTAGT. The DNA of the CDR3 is TGTGACAGCAGTGTGGACACAGGGGGCGGTCACTATGAGCAGTTCTTC. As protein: CDSSVDTGGGHYEQFF.

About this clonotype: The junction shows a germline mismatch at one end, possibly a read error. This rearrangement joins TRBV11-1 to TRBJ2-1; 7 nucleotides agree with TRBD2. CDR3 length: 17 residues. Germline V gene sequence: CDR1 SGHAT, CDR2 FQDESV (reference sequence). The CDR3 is CGSSLGLTGEVDNKQFF. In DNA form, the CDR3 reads TGTGGCAGCAGCCTGGGACTAACGGGAGAAGTTGACAATAAGCAGTTCTTC.

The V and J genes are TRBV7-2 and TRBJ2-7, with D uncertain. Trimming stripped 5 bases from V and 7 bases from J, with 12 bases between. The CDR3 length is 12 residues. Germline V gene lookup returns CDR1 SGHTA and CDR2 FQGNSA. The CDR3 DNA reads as TGTGCCAGCAGCCCCTACTTGGGAGAGCAGTACTTC. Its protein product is CASSPYLGEQYF. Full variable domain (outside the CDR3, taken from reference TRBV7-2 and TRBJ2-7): GAGVSQSPSNKVTEKGKDVELRCDPISGHTALYWYRQSLGQGLEFLIYFQGNSAPDKSGLPSDRFSAERTGGSVSTLTIQRTQQEDSAVYLCASSPYLGEQYFGPGTRLTVT.

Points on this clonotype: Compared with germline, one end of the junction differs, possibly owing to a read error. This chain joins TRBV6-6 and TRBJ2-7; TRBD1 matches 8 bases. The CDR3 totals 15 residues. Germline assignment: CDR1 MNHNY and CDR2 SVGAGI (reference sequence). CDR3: CVSSYRDRRASEQYF. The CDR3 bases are TGTGTCAGCAGTTACCGGGACAGGAGAGCCAGCGAGCAGTACTTC.

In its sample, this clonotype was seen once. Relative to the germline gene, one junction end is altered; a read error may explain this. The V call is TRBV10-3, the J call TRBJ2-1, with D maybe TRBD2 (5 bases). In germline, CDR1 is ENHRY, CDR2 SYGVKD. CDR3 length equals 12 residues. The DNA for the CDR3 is TGTGCCATCAGTGAAGGCGGCCGAGGGCAGCTCTTC. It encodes CAISEGGRGQLF.

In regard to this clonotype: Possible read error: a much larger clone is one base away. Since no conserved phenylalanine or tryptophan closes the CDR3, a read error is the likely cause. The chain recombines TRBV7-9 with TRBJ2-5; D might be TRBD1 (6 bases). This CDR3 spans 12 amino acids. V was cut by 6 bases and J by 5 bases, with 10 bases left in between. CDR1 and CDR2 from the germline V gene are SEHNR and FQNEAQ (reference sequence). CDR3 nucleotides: TGTGCCAGCAGTCCCGACAGGGAGACCCAGTACTTA. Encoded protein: CASSPDRETQYL.

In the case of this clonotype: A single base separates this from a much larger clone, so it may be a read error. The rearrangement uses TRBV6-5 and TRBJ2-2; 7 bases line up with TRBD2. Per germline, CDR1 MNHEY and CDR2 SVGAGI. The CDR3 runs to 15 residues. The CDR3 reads CVSSYAGDGTGELFF. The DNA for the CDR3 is TGTGTCAGCAGTTACGCGGGAGATGGCACCGGGGAGCTGTTTTTT.

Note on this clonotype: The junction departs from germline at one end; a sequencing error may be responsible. The CDR3 region is CASSQVVTVTDTQYF. The DNA of the CDR3 is TGCGCCAGCAGTCAAGTGGTAACAGTCACAGATACGCAGTATTTT. The chain couples TRBV4-1 to TRBJ2-3; D is unresolved. CDR1 is MGHRA, CDR2 YSYEKL, per germline. The CDR3 is made up of 15 amino acids.

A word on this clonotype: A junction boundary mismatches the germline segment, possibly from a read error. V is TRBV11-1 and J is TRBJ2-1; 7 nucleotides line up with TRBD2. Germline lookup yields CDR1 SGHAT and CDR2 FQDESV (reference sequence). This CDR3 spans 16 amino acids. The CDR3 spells CVSSRLPGGGHNEQFF. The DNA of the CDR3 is TGTGTCAGCAGCCGCCTACCGGGAGGTGGGCACAATGAGCAGTTCTTT.

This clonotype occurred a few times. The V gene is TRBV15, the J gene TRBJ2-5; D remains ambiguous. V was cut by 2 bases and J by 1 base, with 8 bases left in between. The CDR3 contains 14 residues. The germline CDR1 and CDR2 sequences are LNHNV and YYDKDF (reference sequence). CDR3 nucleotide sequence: TGTGCCACCAGCAGATGGGCAGGCCAAGAGACCCAGTACTTC. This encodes CATSRWAGQETQYF.